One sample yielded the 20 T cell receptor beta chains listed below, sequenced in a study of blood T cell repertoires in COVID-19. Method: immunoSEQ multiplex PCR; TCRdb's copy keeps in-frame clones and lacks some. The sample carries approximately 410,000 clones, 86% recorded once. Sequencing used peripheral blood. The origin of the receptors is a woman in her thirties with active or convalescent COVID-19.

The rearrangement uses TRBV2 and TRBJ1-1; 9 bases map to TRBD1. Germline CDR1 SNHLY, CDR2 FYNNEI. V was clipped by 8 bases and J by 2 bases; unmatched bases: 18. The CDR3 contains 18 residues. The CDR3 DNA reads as TGTGCCAGCGGCCCGGGACAGGGTAATTGGGATACTAACACTGAAGCTTTCTTT. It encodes CASGPGQGNWDTNTEAFF.

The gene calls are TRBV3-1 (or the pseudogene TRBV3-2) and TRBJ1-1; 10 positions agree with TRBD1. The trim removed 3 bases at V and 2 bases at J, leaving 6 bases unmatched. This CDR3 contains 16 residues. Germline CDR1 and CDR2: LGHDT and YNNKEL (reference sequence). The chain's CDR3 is CASSHRRTGGNTEAFF. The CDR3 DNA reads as TGTGCCAGCAGCCACAGAAGGACAGGGGGAAACACTGAAGCTTTCTTT.

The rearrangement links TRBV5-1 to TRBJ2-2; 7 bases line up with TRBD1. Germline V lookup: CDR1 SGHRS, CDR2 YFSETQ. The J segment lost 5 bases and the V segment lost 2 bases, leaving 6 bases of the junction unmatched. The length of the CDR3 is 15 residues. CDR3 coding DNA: TGCGCCAGCAGCTTCGAGACAGGGCGAACCGGGGAGCTGTTTTTT. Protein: CASSFETGRTGELFF. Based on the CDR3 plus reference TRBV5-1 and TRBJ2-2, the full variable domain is KAGVTQTPRYLIKTRGQQVTLSCSPISGHRSVSWYQQTPGQGLQFLFEYFSETQRNKGNFPGRFSGRQFSNSRSEMNVSTLELGDSALYLCASSFETGRTGELFFGEGSRLTVL.

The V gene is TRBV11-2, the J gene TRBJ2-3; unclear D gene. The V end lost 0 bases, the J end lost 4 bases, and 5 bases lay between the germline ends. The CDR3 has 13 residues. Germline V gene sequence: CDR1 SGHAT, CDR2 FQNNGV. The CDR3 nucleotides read TGTGCCAGCAGCTTAGATCGGGCAGATACGCAGTATTTT. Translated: CASSLDRADTQYF.

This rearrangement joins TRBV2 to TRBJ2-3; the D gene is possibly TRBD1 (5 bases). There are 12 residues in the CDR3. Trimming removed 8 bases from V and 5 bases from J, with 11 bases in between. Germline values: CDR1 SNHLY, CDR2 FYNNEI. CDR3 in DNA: TGTGCCAGCGGGTCTAGGGGAGATACGCAGTATTTT. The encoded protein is CASGSRGDTQYF.

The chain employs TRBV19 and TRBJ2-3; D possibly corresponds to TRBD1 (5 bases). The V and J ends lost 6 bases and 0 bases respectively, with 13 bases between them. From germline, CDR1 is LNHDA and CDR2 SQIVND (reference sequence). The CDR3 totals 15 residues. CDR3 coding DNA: TGTGCCAGTAGCGAATTGACAGCTAGCACAGATACGCAGTATTTT. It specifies CASSELTASTDTQYF.

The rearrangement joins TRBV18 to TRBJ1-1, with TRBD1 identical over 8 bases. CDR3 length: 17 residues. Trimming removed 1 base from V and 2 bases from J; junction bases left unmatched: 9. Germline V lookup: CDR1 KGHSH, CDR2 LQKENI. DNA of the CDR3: TGTGCCAGCTCACCACGCGGGGTCAGGGGGCTAAACACTGAAGCTTTCTTT. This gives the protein CASSPRGVRGLNTEAFF.

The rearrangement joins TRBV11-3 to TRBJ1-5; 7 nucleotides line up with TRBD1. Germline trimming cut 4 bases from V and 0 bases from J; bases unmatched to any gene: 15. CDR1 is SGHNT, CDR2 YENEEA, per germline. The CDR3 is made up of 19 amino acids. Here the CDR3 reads CASSSGQSYRPNSNQPQHF. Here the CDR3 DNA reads TGTGCCAGCAGCTCGGGACAGAGTTACCGACCCAATAGCAATCAGCCCCAGCATTTT. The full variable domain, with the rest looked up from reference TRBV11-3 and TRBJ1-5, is EAGVVQSPRYKIIEKKQPVAFWCNPISGHNTLYWYLQNLGQGPELLIRYENEEAVDDSQLPKDRFSAERLKGVDSTLKIQPAELGDSAVYLCASSSGQSYRPNSNQPQHFGDGTRLSIL.

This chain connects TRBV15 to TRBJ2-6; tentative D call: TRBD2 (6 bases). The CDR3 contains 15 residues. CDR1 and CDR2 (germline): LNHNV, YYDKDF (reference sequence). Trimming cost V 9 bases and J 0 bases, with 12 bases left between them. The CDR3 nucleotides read TGTGCCACTAACGCGGGAAACTCTGGGGCCAACGTCCTGACTTTC. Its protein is CATNAGNSGANVLTF.

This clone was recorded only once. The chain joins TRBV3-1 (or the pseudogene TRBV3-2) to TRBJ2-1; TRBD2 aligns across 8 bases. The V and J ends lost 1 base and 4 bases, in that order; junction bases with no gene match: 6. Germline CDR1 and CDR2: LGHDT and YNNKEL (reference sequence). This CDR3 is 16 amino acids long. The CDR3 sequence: CASSQASGGAYNEQFF. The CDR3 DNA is TGTGCCAGCAGCCAAGCCAGCGGGGGCGCTTACAATGAGCAGTTCTTC.

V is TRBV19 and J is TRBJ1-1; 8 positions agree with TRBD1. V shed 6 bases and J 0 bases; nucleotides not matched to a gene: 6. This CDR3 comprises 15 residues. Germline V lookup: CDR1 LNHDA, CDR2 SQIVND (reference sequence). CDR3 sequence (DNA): TGTGCCAGTAGCGGGACAGGTGCCATGAACACTGAAGCTTTCTTT. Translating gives CASSGTGAMNTEAFF.

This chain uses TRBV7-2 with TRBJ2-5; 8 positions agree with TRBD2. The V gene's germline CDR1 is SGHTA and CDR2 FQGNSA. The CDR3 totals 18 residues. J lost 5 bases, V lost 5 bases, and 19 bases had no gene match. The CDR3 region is CASSHSKLAVQPGETQYF. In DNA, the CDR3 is TGTGCCAGCAGCCACTCTAAACTAGCGGTACAACCGGGGGAGACCCAGTACTTC.

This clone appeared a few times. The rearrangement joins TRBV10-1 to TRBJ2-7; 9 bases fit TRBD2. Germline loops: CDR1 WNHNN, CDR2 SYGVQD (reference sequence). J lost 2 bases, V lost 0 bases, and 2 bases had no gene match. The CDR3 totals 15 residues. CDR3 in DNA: TGCGCCAGCAGTGAGTCCGCTAGCGGGACCTACGAGCAGTACTTC. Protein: CASSESASGTYEQYF.

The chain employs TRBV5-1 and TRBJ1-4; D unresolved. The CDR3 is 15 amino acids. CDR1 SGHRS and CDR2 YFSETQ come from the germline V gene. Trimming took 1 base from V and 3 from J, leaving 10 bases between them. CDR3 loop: CASSLWSGANEKLFF. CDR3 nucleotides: TGCGCCAGCAGCTTGTGGTCCGGGGCTAATGAAAAACTGTTTTTT.

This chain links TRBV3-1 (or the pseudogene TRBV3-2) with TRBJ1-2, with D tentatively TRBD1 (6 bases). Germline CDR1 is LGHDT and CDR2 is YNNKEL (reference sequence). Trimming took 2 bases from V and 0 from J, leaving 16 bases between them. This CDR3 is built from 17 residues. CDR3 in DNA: TGTGCCAGCAGCCAATCAGGGGCAGATATAGCTAACTATGGCTACACCTTC. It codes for CASSQSGADIANYGYTF.

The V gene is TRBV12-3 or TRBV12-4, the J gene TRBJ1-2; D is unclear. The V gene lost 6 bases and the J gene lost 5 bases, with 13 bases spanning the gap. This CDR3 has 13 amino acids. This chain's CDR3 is CASSASIVYGYTF. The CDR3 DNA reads TGTGCCAGCAGCGCGAGTATAGTTTATGGCTACACCTTC.

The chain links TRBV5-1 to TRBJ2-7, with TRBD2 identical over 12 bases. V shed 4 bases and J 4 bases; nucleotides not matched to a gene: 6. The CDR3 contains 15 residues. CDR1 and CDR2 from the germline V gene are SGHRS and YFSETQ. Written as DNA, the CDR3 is TGCGCCAGCAGCCAGAGCACTAGCGGGAGGTACGAGCAGTACTTC. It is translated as CASSQSTSGRYEQYF.

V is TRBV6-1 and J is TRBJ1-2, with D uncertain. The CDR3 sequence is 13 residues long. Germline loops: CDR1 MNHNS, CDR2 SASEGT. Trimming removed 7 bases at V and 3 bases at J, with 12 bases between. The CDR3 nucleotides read TGTGCCAGCAACCCCGGGTTGGACTATGGCTACACCTTC. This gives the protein CASNPGLDYGYTF.

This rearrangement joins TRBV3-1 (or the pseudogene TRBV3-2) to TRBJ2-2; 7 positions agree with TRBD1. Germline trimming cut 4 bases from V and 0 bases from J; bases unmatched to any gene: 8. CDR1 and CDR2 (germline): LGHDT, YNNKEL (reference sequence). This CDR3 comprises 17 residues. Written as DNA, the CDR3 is TGTGCCAGCAGCCTGCACTGGGACAGCGCGAACACCGGGGAGCTGTTTTTT. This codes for CASSLHWDSANTGELFF.

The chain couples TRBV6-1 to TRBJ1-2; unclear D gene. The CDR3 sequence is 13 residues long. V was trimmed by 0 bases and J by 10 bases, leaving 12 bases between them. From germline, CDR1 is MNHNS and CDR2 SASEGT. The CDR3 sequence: CASSEAREGDYTF. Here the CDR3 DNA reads TGTGCCAGCAGTGAAGCGCGGGAGGGCGACTACACCTTC.